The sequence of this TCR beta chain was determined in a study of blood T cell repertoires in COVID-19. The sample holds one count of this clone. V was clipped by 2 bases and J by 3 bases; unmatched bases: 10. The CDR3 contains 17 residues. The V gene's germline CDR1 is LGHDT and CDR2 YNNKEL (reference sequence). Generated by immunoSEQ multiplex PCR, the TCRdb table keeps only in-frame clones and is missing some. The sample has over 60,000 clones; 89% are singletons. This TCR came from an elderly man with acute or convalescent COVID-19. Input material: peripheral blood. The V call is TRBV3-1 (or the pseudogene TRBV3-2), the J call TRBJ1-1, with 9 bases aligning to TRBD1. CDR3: CASSQPRTGGEDTEAFF. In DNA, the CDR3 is TGTGCCAGCAGCCAACCTAGAACAGGGGGCGAGGACACTGAAGCTTTCTTT.